Listed here is a single TCR beta chain. This entry is derived from a study of CD8+ T cells in alopecia areata. Treatment specified: oral pan-JAK inhibitor, 5-10 mg twice daily. Isolated RNA was reverse transcribed into cDNA used as the sequencing template. Profiling relied on immunoSEQ multiplex PCR, and the TCRdb table lists in-frame clones only, not all of them. The table has about 190,000 clones, around 56% seen once. The V gene's germline CDR1 is SQVTM and CDR2 ANQGSEA. This CDR3 is built from 14 residues. Losses at the gene ends were 4 bases for V and 6 bases for J; bases not matched to a gene: 8.

Specimen: CD4+ T cells sorted from blood, collected at week 4, from a patient treated with tofacitinib. This receptor was obtained from a human donor with alopecia areata. The rearrangement uses TRBV29-1 and TRBJ2-1; 8 nucleotides agree with TRBD1. The CDR3 loop is CSVVDRVLINEQFF. The CDR3 nucleotides read TGCAGCGTTGTGGACAGGGTGCTGATCAATGAGCAGTTCTTC.